This T cell receptor beta chain was obtained from a study of cytomegalovirus exposure and HLA in healthy donors. Study-level results: The classifier reportedly diagnosed cytomegalovirus status with high specificity and sensitivity.

It was with 60 Vbeta and 13 Jbeta primers that the PCR ran. Produced via immunoSEQ multiplex PCR; TCRdb's table is partial and in-frame only. Of about 150,000 clones in the sample, 77% were seen once. There are 18 residues in the CDR3. CDR1 and CDR2 (germline): SGDLS, YYNGEE. V lost 0 bases and J lost 1; bases outside the gene matches: 11. As concerns this clone: Its antigen is unknown.

The rearrangement joins TRBV9 to TRBJ1-1; 8 bases match TRBD1. This receptor was taken from a male donor in good health and CMV-seronegative. Material: PBMCs. The CDR3 DNA sequence: TGTGCCAGCAGCGTAGCTCGGGACAGGCCGTTCGGGAACACTGAAGCTTTCTTT. Translating gives CASSVARDRPFGNTEAFF.